These 9 T cell receptor beta chains share one sample of origin, sequenced in a study of blood T cells in healthy people across ages. Together with a sample-barcoded 5' primer, a J-beta primer mix was included in a second PCR lasting about 7 to 11 cycles. Via MiXCR, TCRdb re-called the 5' RACE reads, giving one row per CDR3 protein. The sample lists 1.8 million or so distinct CDR3 sequences; approximately 39% were seen once. Sample: blood. All receptors derive from a human donor in good health.

The chain carries TRBV9 and TRBJ1-2; TRBD1 agrees at 7 bases. V dropped 10 bases and J dropped 7; count of bases not matched to a gene: 13. CDR1 and CDR2 (germline): SGDLS, YYNGEE. This CDR3 is built from 13 residues. The CDR3 protein is CASRQGWDGGYTF. The DNA for the CDR3 is TGTGCCTCTCGACAGGGATGGGATGGTGGCTACACCTTC.

The DNA for the CDR3 is TGTGCCAGCAGTTCAGAGGGGGGAAGTGAGCAGTTCTTC. Protein: CASSSEGGSEQFF. The V and J genes are TRBV12-3 or TRBV12-4 and TRBJ2-1; D might be TRBD1 or TRBD2, each matching 6 bases. CDR3 size: 13 residues. Trimming shortened V by 4 bases and J by 9 bases, and 13 bases separated the two germline ends.

This clonotype was observed a single time. A read error may be the cause here, since a much bigger clone is one base away. The J gene is TRBJ2-6, the V gene TRBV4-3; weak D call: TRBD1 (5 bases). The germline gives CDR1 LGHNA, CDR2 YSLEER. The CDR3 has 16 amino acids. CDR3 nucleotides: TGCGCCAGCAGCCAAGACGGCAGCTCTGGGGCCCACGTCCTGACTTTC. Protein: CASSQDGSSGAHVLTF.

This clonotype has a handful of counts. The rearrangement uses TRBV7-2 and TRBJ1-2; 12 bases are a match to TRBD1. The germline V gene has CDR1 SGHTA and CDR2 FQGNSA. With V trimmed by 0 bases and J by 8 bases, 4 bases remained unmatched. The CDR3 covers 15 residues. DNA of the CDR3: TGTGCCAGCAGCTTAGCGGGACAGGGGGCAGCAGGCTACACCTTC. Amino acids: CASSLAGQGAAGYTF.

This clonotype was detected a few times. The V and J genes are TRBV29-1 and TRBJ1-4, with a weak D call TRBD1 (6 bases). This CDR3 comprises 12 residues. The V end lost 5 bases, the J end lost 6 bases, and 10 bases lay between the germline ends. CDR1 SQVTM and CDR2 ANQGSEA come from the germline V gene. The CDR3 loop reads CSVTHRDEKLFF. DNA for the CDR3: TGCAGCGTTACACACAGGGATGAAAAACTGTTTTTT.

This chain joins TRBV27 and TRBJ2-5; D is possibly TRBD2 (6 bases). CDR1 MNHEY and CDR2 SMNVEV come from the germline V gene (reference sequence). The CDR3 runs to 15 residues. V lost 2 bases, J lost 7 bases, and 17 bases lay in between. As DNA, the CDR3 is TGTGCCAGCAGTTTAAGGGTCCGAAACGGGGGGACCCAGTACTTC. The encoded protein is CASSLRVRNGGTQYF.

V and J are TRBV27 and TRBJ2-1, with 14 positions matching TRBD2. The trim removed 1 base at V and 10 bases at J, leaving 12 bases unmatched. The CDR3 length is 18 residues. Germline V gene lookup returns CDR1 MNHEY and CDR2 SMNVEV (reference sequence). In DNA form, the CDR3 reads TGTGCCAGCAGTTTATTCGGACTAGCGGGGGGTAGAGCTTGGGAGCAGTTCTTC. It yields the protein CASSLFGLAGGRAWEQFF.

This chain joins TRBV7-2 and TRBJ1-1; 7 nucleotides agree with TRBD1. The germline gives CDR1 SGHTA, CDR2 FQGNSA. There are 14 residues in the CDR3. V shed 7 bases, J shed 3 bases, and the junction held 8 bases outside the gene matches. CDR3 bases: TGTGCCAGCAAACGGGACAGTGTCGACACTGAAGCTTTCTTT. This codes for CASKRDSVDTEAFF.

The chain employs TRBV10-3 and TRBJ1-4; TRBD1 is a possible D gene (6 bases). Germline values: CDR1 ENHRY, CDR2 SYGVKD. V gave up 5 bases and J gave up 8 bases, with 15 bases separating them. This CDR3 spans 14 amino acids. CDR3 amino acids: CAISSGHEGEKLFF. The CDR3 region has the DNA TGTGCCATCAGTTCGGGACATGAAGGAGAAAAACTGTTTTTT.